Listed below are T cell receptor beta chains from one sample, sequenced in a study of cytomegalovirus exposure and HLA in healthy donors. The repertoire was sequenced with immunoSEQ multiplex PCR; TCRdb's copy has only in-frame clones and lacks some. The table has roughly 59,000 clones, 55% to 75% seen once. Sequencing input: PBMCs. The receptor set was obtained from a man aged 35 to 55 in good health and CMV-seropositive. Both conserved end residues are part of each CDR3. A D gene is named only where the DNA matches it firmly. Clone sizes are given selectively: once, few, many, or a class where the clone is expanded.

v_call	clone_size	d_call	j_call	cdr3_nt	cdr3_aa
TRBV2	-	TRBD2	TRBJ2-1	TGTGCCAGCAGGGTCGGACTAGCGGGGGGGCTAGAGCAGTTCTTC	CASRVGLAGGLEQFF
TRBV7-9	-	TRBD2	TRBJ2-3	TGTGCCAGCAGCTTGATTCCTAGCGGGGCCTACACAGATACGCAGTATTTT	CASSLIPSGAYTDTQYF
TRBV11-2	-	-	TRBJ2-3	TGTGCCAGCAGCGGGGGCTGGCTAGCAGGCACAGATACGCAGTATTTT	CASSGGWLAGTDTQYF
TRBV5-1	-	TRBD1	TRBJ1-2	TGCGCCAGCAGTCCTGGGACAGGGGTCTATGGCTACACCTTC	CASSPGTGVYGYTF
TRBV5-1	-	-	TRBJ1-6	TGCGCCAGCAGTTACCGAGGGGGACGGGATTCACCCCTCCACTTT	CASSYRGGRDSPLHF
TRBV10-3	-	-	TRBJ1-2	TGTGCCATCAGTGAACAGGACCCGGCAGGGCGAGGCTACACCTTC	CAISEQDPAGRGYTF
TRBV6-6	-	-	TRBJ1-1	TGTGCCAGCACGGTCGCGAGAGCGAACACTGAAGCTTTCTTT	CASTVARANTEAFF
TRBV5-1	-	TRBD1	TRBJ2-3	TGCGCCAGCAGCCTGGACAGGGCAAGGACAGATACGCAGTATTTT	CASSLDRARTDTQYF
TRBV7-2	-	TRBD2	TRBJ2-7	TGTGCCAGCAGCTTAGTAGCGGGGGACTCCTACGAGCAGTACTTC	CASSLVAGDSYEQYF
TRBV10-3	-	-	TRBJ2-7	TGTGCCATCAGTGTTCGCCCTCACCGGGAACTCAACTACGAGCAGTACTTC	CAISVRPHRELNYEQYF
TRBV30	-	-	TRBJ1-1	TGTGCCTGGACACAGGGATGGACTGAAGCTTTCTTT	CAWTQGWTEAFF
TRBV23-1	-	-	TRBJ1-5	TGCGCCAGCAGTCAATTTGTAGGGGCTGAGCAGCCCCAGCATTTT	CASSQFVGAEQPQHF
TRBV7-8	few	TRBD2	TRBJ2-1	TGTGCCAGCAGACTTAGGGTAAGGTCTAGCGGGGGAAATGAGCAGTTCTTC	CASRLRVRSSGGNEQFF
TRBV6-5	-	TRBD2	TRBJ2-3	TGTGCCAGCAGTTATACCGGGACTAGCGGGAGTTCTACGCAGTATTTT	CASSYTGTSGSSTQYF
TRBV5-1	-	-	TRBJ2-3	TGCGCCAGCAGGGAGAGCACAGATACGCAGTATTTT	CASRESTDTQYF
TRBV5-4	-	TRBD1	TRBJ2-1	TGTGCCAGCAGCCCAGGGGGAGCCAGGGGTTACAATGAGCAGTTCTTC	CASSPGGARGYNEQFF
TRBV4-1	-	-	TRBJ2-1	TGCGCCAGCAGCCAAGTGGCTGCTAGGGGGGGCAATGAGCAGTTCTTC	CASSQVAARGGNEQFF
TRBV5-6	-	TRBD1	TRBJ1-2	TGTGCCAGCAGCCAGCCAGGACAGGAGGGAGAGGGCTACACCTTC	CASSQPGQEGEGYTF
TRBV7-2	-	-	TRBJ2-7	TGTGCCAGCGCCCTTGGCGGCAAGTCCTACGAGCAGTACTTC	CASALGGKSYEQYF
TRBV10-2	-	TRBD1	TRBJ2-7	TGCGCCAGCAGGGACTTAATGGGACAGGCTACCGCCGAGCAGTACTTC	CASRDLMGQATAEQYF
TRBV9	-	TRBD2	TRBJ2-1	TGTGCCAGCAGCGACCAACTAGCGGGAGGGTATGAGCAGTTCTTC	CASSDQLAGGYEQFF
TRBV19	-	TRBD2	TRBJ2-7	TGTGCCAGTAGTTCGAGGACTAGCGGGGGGGCGGAGGAGCAGTACTTC	CASSSRTSGGAEEQYF
TRBV29-1	once	-	TRBJ2-7	TGCAGCGTTGACGACAGCGCCTACGAGCAGTACTTC	CSVDDSAYEQYF
TRBV18	-	TRBD2	TRBJ2-1	TGTGCCAGCTCACCCGGGACTAGCGGGAGGGCCGGCAATGAGCAGTTCTTC	CASSPGTSGRAGNEQFF
TRBV5-4	-	-	TRBJ2-5	TGTGCCAGCAGCTTGAACCAGGGGCTACAAGAGACCCAGTACTTC	CASSLNQGLQETQYF
TRBV21-1	-	-	TRBJ2-3	TGTGCCAGCAGCAAGAAGGGACTAGCGGGTTGCACAGATACGCAGTATTTT	CASSKKGLAGCTDTQYF
TRBV2	-	TRBD1	TRBJ2-7	TGTGCCGCACAACTTGACAGGGATCAGTACGAGCAGTACTTC	CAAQLDRDQYEQYF
TRBV6-1	few	-	TRBJ2-7	TGTGCCAGCAGTGAAGTAGTGGGAGGAGGTACCTACGAGCAGTACTTC	CASSEVVGGGTYEQYF
TRBV4-1	-	-	TRBJ2-7	TGCGCCAGCAGTTTCAACGGGGGACGCATATCACCCCAGTACTTC	CASSFNGGRISPQYF
TRBV9	-	TRBD1	TRBJ1-1	TGTGCCAGCAGCGACATACACAGGGGACGCACTGAAGCTTTCTTT	CASSDIHRGRTEAFF
TRBV18	-	-	TRBJ1-1	TGTGCCAGCTCACCGCAAGCCCAGGGGTTCACTGAAGCTTTCTTT	CASSPQAQGFTEAFF